The entry below describes one T cell receptor (beta chain). What it binds is unknown. The CDR3 covers 12 residues. CDR1 is SQVTM, CDR2 ANQGSEA, per germline. Between the trimmed V and J ends, which lost 6 bases and 7 bases, there was a span of 13 bases. Investigators reverse transcribed all isolated RNA, so they sequenced expressed TCRB transcripts. The method was immunoSEQ multiplex PCR; TCRdb's version includes in-frame clones alone and lacks a portion of them. The sample consists of some 410,000 clones, approximately 14% of them appearing once. Blood was collected once per donor into heparin, averaging approximately 0.11 L. Cell sorting via CD45RO/CCR7/CD25/CD127/CD95/CD27 was performed to obtain CD4+ naive, central memory, regulatory and stem cell-like memory cells. This entry comes from a study of beta chain features in type 1 diabetes. Study results and caveats: The question left open here concerned HLA type influencing TCRB rearrangement.

The receptor comes from a man aged 25-40 years in good health. The sequenced material came from naive CD4+ T cells from blood. This chain uses TRBV29-1 with TRBJ2-1, with D possibly called TRBD1 or TRBD2 (5 bases each). This chain's CDR3 is CSVGVRWNEQFF. DNA for the CDR3: TGCAGCGTGGGGGTAAGGTGGAATGAGCAGTTCTTC.